The 18 T cell receptor beta chains in this list originate from one sample, sequenced in a study of cytomegalovirus exposure and HLA in healthy donors. This PCR relied on a set of 60 Vbeta primers and 13 Jbeta primers. Assay used: immunoSEQ multiplex PCR; TCRdb lists only in-frame clones, some missing. The repertoire has roughly 190,000 clones, around 87% of them found once; the top ten carry approximately 1.7%. The source material was PBMCs. The receptor set was obtained from a woman between 18 and 30 years old in good health and CMV-seronegative.

CDR3 sequence reads: CASSSGTGAYEQYF. The CDR3 DNA follows: TGTGCCAGCAGTTCGGGGACAGGGGCCTACGAGCAGTACTTC. The V call is TRBV7-2, the J call TRBJ2-7, with 10 bases matching TRBD1. V shed 6 bases and J 2 bases; nucleotides not matched to a gene: 4. This CDR3 is built from 14 residues. CDR1 and CDR2 from the germline V gene are SGHTA and FQGNSA.

The rearrangement uses TRBV5-4 and TRBJ2-5; D may be TRBD2 (6 bases). The CDR3 is made up of 15 amino acids. V shed 2 bases and J shed 5 bases, with 16 bases lying between them. The V gene's germline CDR1 is SGHNT and CDR2 YYREEE (reference sequence). The CDR3 sequence is CASSFNPGASETQYF. The DNA of the CDR3 is TGTGCCAGCAGCTTTAATCCGGGAGCCTCCGAGACCCAGTACTTC.

This clone was seen a few times. This chain links TRBV30 with TRBJ2-5; TRBD2 matches 11 bases. Germline V gene sequence: CDR1 GTSNPN, CDR2 SVGIG (reference sequence). V lost 5 bases and J lost 3; bases outside the gene matches: 2. The CDR3 loop spans 13 amino acids. The CDR3 nucleotides are TGTGCCTGGTGTAGCGGGGGGGAAGAGACCCAGTACTTC. Encoded protein: CAWCSGGEETQYF.

The CDR3: CACQREARHTGELFF. The CDR3 bases are TGTGCCTGTCAGCGGGAGGCCCGTCACACCGGGGAGCTGTTTTTT. The V gene is TRBV30, the J gene TRBJ2-2; 9 bases align to TRBD2. Germline CDR1 GTSNPN, CDR2 SVGIG (reference sequence). This CDR3 has 15 residues. After removal of 6 bases from V and 3 bases from J, the junction contained 8 bases not matched to a gene.

This chain joins TRBV5-4 and TRBJ2-7, with 9 bases identical to TRBD1. The CDR3 is 14 residues long. Germline V lookup: CDR1 SGHNT, CDR2 YYREEE (reference sequence). V was clipped by 4 bases and J by 2 bases; unmatched bases: 4. The CDR3, as DNA: TGTGCCAGCAGCAGCCGGGACAGGGCCTACGAGCAGTACTTC. Its translation: CASSSRDRAYEQYF.

This clone was counted once. The chain has TRBV5-1 and TRBJ1-2, with D possibly TRBD1 on 6 matching bases. V was shortened by 4 bases and J by 4 bases, with 20 bases between the two germline ends. Per germline, CDR1 SGHRS and CDR2 YFSETQ. CDR3 size: 16 residues. DNA for the CDR3: TGCGCCAGCAGCGCCCGACAGGACTTAAAAGGCTATGGCTACACCTTC. It translates to CASSARQDLKGYGYTF.

This chain uses TRBV18 with TRBJ2-7; TRBD2 matches at 7 bases. CDR1 is KGHSH, CDR2 LQKENI, per germline. The CDR3 runs to 13 residues. The V gene end was trimmed by 4 bases and the J gene end by 6 bases; junction bases not matched to a gene: 6. The CDR3 reads CASSRSGTIEQYF. DNA for the CDR3: TGTGCCAGCTCACGCTCCGGGACTATCGAGCAGTACTTC.

This clone was recorded only once. This chain joins TRBV11-3 and TRBJ2-1; 9 bases are a match to TRBD1. V was pared by 4 bases and J by 7 bases, with 5 bases of the junction left unmatched. This CDR3 is 14 amino acids long. The germline V gene has CDR1 SGHNT and CDR2 YENEEA. The CDR3 DNA is TGTGCCAGCAGCTATTCACAGGGGGCAAATGAGCAGTTCTTC. This sequence encodes CASSYSQGANEQFF. The full variable domain, with the rest looked up from reference TRBV11-3 and TRBJ2-1, is EAGVVQSPRYKIIEKKQPVAFWCNPISGHNTLYWYLQNLGQGPELLIRYENEEAVDDSQLPKDRFSAERLKGVDSTLKIQPAELGDSAVYLCASSYSQGANEQFFGPGTRLTVL.

The chain employs TRBV25-1 and TRBJ2-5, with D possibly being TRBD1 (5 bases). The CDR3 is 15 residues long. Trimming cost V 2 bases and J 4 bases, with 14 bases left between them. From germline, CDR1 is MGHDK and CDR2 SYGVNS. The CDR3 region is CASSEGEWGRETQYF. DNA of the CDR3: TGTGCCAGCAGTGAAGGCGAGTGGGGCCGAGAGACCCAGTACTTC.

The chain is built from TRBV7-2 and TRBJ1-3; D not certain. Between the trimmed V and J ends, which lost 2 bases and 1 base, there was a span of 9 bases. The CDR3 is 15 amino acids. Germline-derived CDR1 and CDR2 are SGHTA and FQGNSA. This chain's CDR3 is CASSLFAGSGNTIYF. CDR3 bases: TGTGCCAGCAGCTTATTCGCAGGTTCTGGAAACACCATATATTTT.

This clone was observed a few times. This chain uses TRBV5-6 with TRBJ1-5; weak D call: TRBD1 (6 bases). This CDR3 comprises 15 residues. CDR1 is SGHDT, CDR2 YYEEEE, per germline. V was pared by 4 bases and J by 2 bases, with 13 bases between. CDR3 nucleotides: TGTGCCAGCAGCCTGGGGGGGCGAGGCAATCAGCCCCAGCATTTT. As protein: CASSLGGRGNQPQHF.

The chain carries TRBV5-4 and TRBJ1-6; TRBD1 aligns across 10 bases. V lost 4 bases and J lost 10; bases outside the gene matches: 11. Looked up from germline, CDR1 is SGHNT and CDR2 is YYREEE (reference sequence). The CDR3 runs to 16 residues. The CDR3 spells CASSPGQGFLESPLHF. CDR3 coding DNA: TGTGCCAGCAGCCCGGGACAGGGGTTTCTCGAATCACCCCTCCACTTT.

The V and J genes are TRBV6-5 and TRBJ2-7; 7 bases fit TRBD2. The CDR3 is 15 residues long. V was clipped by 5 bases and J by 3 bases; unmatched bases: 10. Germline V lookup: CDR1 MNHEY, CDR2 SVGAGI. Written as DNA, the CDR3 is TGTGCCAGCAGTCGCACACCGGGACTAAGCTACGAGCAGTACTTC. The encoded protein is CASSRTPGLSYEQYF.

This rearrangement joins TRBV5-4 to TRBJ2-1, with D perhaps matching TRBD2 (6 bases). Trimming took 5 bases from V and 8 from J, leaving 11 bases between them. Germline loops: CDR1 SGHNT, CDR2 YYREEE (reference sequence). The CDR3 covers 12 residues. CDR3 sequence: CASSWDSDEQFF. In nucleotides, the CDR3 is TGTGCCAGCAGTTGGGACTCGGATGAGCAGTTCTTC.

The rearrangement uses TRBV11-2 and TRBJ1-1, with D uncertain. This CDR3 has 13 amino acids. Trimming pared 5 bases from V and 2 bases from J, leaving 9 bases between. The germline CDR1 and CDR2 sequences are SGHAT and FQNNGV. The CDR3 is CASSGRGNTEAFF. The CDR3 DNA reads TGTGCCAGCAGCGGGCGGGGTAACACTGAAGCTTTCTTT.

The CDR3 reads CASLPPGQLYTEAFF. The CDR3 DNA follows: TGTGCCAGCCTTCCTCCGGGACAGCTTTACACTGAAGCTTTCTTT. V gene TRBV2 combines with J gene TRBJ1-1, with 7 bases lining up with TRBD1. This CDR3 has 15 amino acids. Germline trimming cut 8 bases from V and 3 bases from J; bases unmatched to any gene: 12. Germline values: CDR1 SNHLY, CDR2 FYNNEI.

The chain combines TRBV29-1 with TRBJ2-5; D is unresolved. CDR1 and CDR2 from the germline V gene are SQVTM and ANQGSEA. The length of the CDR3 is 13 residues. The ends were cut back, 6 bases at V and 4 bases at J, with 15 bases in the middle. CDR3 sequence: CSVAQVTGETQYF. The CDR3 bases are TGCAGCGTGGCTCAGGTGACCGGAGAGACCCAGTACTTC. Complete variable domain (other parts from reference TRBV29-1 and TRBJ2-5): SAVISQKPSRDICQRGTSLTIQCQVDSQVTMMFWYRQQPGQSLTLIATANQGSEATYESGFVIDKFPISRPNLTFSTLTVSNMSPEDSSIYLCSVAQVTGETQYFGPGTRLLVL.

Comment on this clone: Mismatch with germline at one junction end may stem from a read error. This sequence joins TRBV27 and TRBJ2-1; D gene uncertain. The CDR3 sequence is 15 residues long. Germline CDR1 reads MNHEY; CDR2 reads SMNVEV (reference sequence). Here the CDR3 reads CASSLLPHSSNEQFF. The DNA of the CDR3 is TGTGCCAGCAGTCTACTACCCCACTCCTCCAATGAGCAGTTCTTC.